This T cell receptor beta chain was recovered during a study of blood T cell repertoires in COVID-19. About the study: T cells, B-cell-depleted T cells, or PBMCs provided the cDNA or gDNA that served as material.

The CDR3 totals 14 residues. The V gene lost 0 bases and the J gene lost 0 bases, with 6 bases spanning the gap. CDR1 and CDR2 from the germline V gene are SGHRS and YFSETQ. Assay: immunoSEQ multiplex PCR; the TCRdb copy retains only in-frame clones and omits some. Among a few hundred thousand clones listed, 75% to 90% were seen once. This clonotype was obtained from a woman between 18 and 30 years old with acute or convalescent COVID-19. The sample comprised peripheral blood. V gene TRBV5-1 combines with J gene TRBJ1-1; no definite D call. In DNA form, the CDR3 reads TGCGCCAGCAGCTTGGACACCTTGAACACTGAAGCTTTCTTT. This sequence encodes CASSLDTLNTEAFF.